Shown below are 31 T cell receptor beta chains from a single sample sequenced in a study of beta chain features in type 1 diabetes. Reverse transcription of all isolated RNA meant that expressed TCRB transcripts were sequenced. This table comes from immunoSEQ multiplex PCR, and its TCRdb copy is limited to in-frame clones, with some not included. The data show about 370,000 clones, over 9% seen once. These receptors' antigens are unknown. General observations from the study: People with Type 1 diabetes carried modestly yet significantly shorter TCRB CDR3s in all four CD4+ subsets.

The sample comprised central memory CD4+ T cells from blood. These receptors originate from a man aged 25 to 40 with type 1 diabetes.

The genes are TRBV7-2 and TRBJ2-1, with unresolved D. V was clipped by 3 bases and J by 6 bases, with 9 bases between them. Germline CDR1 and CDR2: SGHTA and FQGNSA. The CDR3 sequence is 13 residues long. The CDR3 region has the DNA TGTGCCAGCAGCTTGGCCCACTCCAATGAGCAGTTCTTC. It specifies CASSLAHSNEQFF.

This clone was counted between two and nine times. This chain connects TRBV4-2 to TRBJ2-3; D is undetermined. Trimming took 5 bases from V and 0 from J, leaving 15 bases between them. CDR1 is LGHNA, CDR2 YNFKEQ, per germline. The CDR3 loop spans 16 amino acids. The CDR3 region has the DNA TGTGCCAGCAGCTCAGAAAGAGATTCTAGCACAGATACGCAGTATTTT. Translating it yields CASSSERDSSTDTQYF.

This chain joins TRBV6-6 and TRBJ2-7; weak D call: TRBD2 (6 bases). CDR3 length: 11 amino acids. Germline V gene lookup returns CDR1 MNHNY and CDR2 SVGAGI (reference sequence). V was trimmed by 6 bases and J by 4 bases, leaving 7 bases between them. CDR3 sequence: CASREGYEQYF. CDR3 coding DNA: TGTGCCAGCAGGGAGGGTTACGAGCAGTACTTC.

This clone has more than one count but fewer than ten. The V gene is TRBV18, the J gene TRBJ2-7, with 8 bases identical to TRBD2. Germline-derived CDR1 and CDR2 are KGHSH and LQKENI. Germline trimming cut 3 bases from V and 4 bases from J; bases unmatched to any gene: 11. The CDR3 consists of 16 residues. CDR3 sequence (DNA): TGTGCCAGCTCACCCCTAAGGGTAGCGGGAAATTACGAGCAGTACTTC. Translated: CASSPLRVAGNYEQYF. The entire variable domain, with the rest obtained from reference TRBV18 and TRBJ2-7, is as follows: NAGVMQNPRHLVRRRGQEARLRCSPMKGHSHVYWYRQLPEEGLKFMVYLQKENIIDESGMPKERFSAEFPKEGPSILRIQQVVRGDSAAYFCASSPLRVAGNYEQYFGPGTRLTVT.

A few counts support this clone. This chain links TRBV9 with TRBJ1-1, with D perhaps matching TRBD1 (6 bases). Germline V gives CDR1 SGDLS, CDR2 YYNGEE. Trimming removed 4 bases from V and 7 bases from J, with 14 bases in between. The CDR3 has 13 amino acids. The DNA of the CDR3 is TGTGCCAGCAGCCGCTTGGACAGACATGAAGCTTTCTTT. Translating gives CASSRLDRHEAFF.

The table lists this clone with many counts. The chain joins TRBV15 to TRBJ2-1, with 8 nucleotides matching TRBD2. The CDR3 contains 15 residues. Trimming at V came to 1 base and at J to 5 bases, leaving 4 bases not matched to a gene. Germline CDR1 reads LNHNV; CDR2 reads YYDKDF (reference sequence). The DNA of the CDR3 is TGTGCCACCAGCAGAGCTTTACTAGCGGACAATGAGCAGTTCTTC. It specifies CATSRALLADNEQFF.

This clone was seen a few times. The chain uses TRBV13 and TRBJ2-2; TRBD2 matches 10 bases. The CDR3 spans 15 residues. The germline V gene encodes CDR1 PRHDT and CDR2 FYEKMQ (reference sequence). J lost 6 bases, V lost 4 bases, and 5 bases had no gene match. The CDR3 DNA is TGTGCCAGCAGCTCTAGAGCGGGAGGGTCCGGGGAGCTGTTTTTT. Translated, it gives CASSSRAGGSGELFF. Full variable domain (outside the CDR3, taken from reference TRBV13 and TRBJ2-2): AAGVIQSPRHLIKEKRETATLKCYPIPRHDTVYWYQQGPGQDPQFLISFYEKMQSDKGSIPDRFSAQQFSDYHSELNMSSLELGDSALYFCASSSRAGGSGELFFGEGSRLTVL.

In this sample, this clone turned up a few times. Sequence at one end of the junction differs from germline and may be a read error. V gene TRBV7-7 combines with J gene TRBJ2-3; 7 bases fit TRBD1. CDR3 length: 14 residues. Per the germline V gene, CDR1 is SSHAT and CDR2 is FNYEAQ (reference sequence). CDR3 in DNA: TGTGCTAGCAGCTTAGGGACAGGCACAGATACGCAGTATTTT. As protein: CASSLGTGTDTQYF.

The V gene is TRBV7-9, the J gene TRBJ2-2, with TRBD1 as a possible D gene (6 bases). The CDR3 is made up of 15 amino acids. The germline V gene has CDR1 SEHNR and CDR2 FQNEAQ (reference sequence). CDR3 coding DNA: TGTGCGTTAAGCATTGGGGGACAGAACACCGGGGAGCTGTTTTTT. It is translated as CALSIGGQNTGELFF.

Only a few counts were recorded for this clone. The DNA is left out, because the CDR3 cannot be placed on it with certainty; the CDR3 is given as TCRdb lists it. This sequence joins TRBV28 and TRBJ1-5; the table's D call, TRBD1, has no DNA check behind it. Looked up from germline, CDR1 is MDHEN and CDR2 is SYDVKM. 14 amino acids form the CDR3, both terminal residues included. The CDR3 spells CASRKDRGPIPSIF.

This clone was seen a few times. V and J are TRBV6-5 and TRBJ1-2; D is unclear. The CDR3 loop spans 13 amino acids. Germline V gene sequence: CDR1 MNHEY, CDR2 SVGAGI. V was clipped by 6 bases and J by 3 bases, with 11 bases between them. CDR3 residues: CASRPRTDYGYTF. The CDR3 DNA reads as TGTGCCAGCAGACCTCGGACGGACTATGGCTACACCTTC.

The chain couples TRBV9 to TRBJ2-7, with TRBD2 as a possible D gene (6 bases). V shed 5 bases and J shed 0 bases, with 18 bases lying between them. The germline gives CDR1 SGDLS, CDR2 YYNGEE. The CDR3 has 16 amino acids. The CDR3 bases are TGTGCCAGCAGTACGTTTCATAGCGGTAGCTCCTACGAGCAGTACTTC. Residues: CASSTFHSGSSYEQYF.

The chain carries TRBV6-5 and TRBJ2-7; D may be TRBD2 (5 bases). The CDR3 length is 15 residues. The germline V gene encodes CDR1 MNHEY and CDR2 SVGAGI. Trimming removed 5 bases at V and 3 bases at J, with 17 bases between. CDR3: CASSPTGMLGYEQYF. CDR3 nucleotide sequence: TGTGCCAGCAGTCCTACGGGGATGTTAGGCTACGAGCAGTACTTC.

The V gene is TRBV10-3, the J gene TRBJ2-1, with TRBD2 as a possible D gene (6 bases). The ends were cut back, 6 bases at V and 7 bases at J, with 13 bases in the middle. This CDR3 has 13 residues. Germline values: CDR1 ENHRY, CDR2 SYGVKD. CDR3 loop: CAIRRLEINEQFF. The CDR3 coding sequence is TGTGCCATCAGGAGACTAGAAATTAATGAGCAGTTCTTC.

CDR3 bases: TGTGCCAGCAGTCCTACCCCGGACATCTACGAGCAGTACTTC. Protein sequence: CASSPTPDIYEQYF. The chain employs TRBV6-5 and TRBJ2-7, with D possibly TRBD1 on 5 matching bases. CDR3 length: 14 amino acids. Trimming shortened V by 5 bases and J by 3 bases, and 14 bases separated the two germline ends. Germline-derived CDR1 and CDR2 are MNHEY and SVGAGI.

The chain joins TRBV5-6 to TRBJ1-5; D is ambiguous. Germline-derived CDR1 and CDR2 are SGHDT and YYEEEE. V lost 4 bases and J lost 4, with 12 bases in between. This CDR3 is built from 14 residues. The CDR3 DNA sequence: TGTGCCAGCAGCCGAGGGTCAGTGAATCAGCCCCAGCATTTT. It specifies CASSRGSVNQPQHF.

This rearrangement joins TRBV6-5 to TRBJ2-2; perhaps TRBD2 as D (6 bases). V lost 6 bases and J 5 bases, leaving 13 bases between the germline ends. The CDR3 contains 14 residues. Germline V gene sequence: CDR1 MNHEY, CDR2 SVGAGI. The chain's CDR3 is CASSWEVRTGELFF. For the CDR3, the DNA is TGTGCCAGCAGCTGGGAGGTGAGAACCGGGGAGCTGTTTTTT.

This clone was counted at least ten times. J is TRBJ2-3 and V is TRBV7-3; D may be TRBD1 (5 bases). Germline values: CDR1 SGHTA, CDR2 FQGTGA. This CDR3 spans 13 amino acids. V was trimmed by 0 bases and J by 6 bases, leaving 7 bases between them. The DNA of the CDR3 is TGTGCCAGCAGCTTAACGGGGCTGGATACGCAGTATTTT. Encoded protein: CASSLTGLDTQYF.

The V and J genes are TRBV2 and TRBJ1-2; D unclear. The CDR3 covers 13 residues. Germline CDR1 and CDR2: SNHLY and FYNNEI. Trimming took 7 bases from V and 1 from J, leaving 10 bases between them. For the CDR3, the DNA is TGTGCCAGCACCTTGAGCAGTAACTATGGCTACACCTTC. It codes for CASTLSSNYGYTF.

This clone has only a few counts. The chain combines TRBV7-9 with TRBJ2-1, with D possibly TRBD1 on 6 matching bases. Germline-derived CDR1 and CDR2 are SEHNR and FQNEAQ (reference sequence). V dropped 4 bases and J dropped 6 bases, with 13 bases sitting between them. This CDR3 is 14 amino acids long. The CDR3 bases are TGTGCCAGCAGCTCAAGACAGGCCTTCAATGAGCAGTTCTTC. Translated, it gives CASSSRQAFNEQFF.

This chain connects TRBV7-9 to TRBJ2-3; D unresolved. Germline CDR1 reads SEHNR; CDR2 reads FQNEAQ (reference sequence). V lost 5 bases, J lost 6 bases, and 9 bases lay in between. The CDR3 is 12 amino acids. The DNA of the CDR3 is TGTGCCAGCAGCCCCCAGAGGGATACGCAGTATTTT. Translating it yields CASSPQRDTQYF.

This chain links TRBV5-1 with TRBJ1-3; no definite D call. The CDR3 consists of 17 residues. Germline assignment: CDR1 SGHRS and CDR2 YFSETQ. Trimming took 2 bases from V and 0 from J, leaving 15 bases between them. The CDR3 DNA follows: TGCGCCAGCAGCTTAAGATCGCGCGTAAACTCTGGAAACACCATATATTTT. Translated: CASSLRSRVNSGNTIYF.

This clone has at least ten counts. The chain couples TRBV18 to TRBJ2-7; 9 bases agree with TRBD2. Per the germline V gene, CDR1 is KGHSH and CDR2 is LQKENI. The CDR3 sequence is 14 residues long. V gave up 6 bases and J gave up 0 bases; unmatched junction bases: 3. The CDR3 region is CASSPTSGSYEQYF. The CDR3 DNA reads TGTGCCAGCTCTCCGACTAGCGGCTCCTACGAGCAGTACTTC.

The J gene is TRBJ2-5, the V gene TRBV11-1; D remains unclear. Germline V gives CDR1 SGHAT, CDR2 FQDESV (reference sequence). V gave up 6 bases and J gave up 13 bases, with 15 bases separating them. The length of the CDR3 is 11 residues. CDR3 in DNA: TGTGCCAGCAGGTACCCGGGCCTCCCGTACTTC. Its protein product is CASRYPGLPYF.

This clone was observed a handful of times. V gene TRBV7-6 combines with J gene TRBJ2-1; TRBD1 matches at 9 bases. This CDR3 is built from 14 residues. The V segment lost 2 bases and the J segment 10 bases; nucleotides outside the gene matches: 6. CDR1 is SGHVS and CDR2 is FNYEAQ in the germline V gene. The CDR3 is CASSLPGTGREQFF. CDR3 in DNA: TGTGCCAGCAGCTTACCCGGGACAGGGAGGGAGCAGTTCTTC.

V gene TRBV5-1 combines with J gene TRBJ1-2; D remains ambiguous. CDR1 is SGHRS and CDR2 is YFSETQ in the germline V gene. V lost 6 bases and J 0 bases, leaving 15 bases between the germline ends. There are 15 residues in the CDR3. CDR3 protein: CASIPTLQANYGYTF. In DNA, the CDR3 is TGCGCCAGCATCCCCACGCTCCAAGCTAACTATGGCTACACCTTC.

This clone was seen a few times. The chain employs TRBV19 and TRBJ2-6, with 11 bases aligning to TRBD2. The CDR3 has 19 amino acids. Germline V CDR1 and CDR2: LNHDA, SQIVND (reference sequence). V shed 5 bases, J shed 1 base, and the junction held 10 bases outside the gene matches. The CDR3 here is CASSPLTSGALSGANVLTF. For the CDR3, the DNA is TGTGCCAGTAGTCCTCTGACTAGCGGGGCCCTTTCTGGGGCCAACGTCCTGACTTTC.

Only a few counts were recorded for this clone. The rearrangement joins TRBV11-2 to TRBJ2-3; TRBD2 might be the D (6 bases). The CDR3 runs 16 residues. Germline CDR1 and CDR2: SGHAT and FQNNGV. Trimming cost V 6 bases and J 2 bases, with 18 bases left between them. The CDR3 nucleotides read TGTGCCAGCAGATCATTGCGGGGAAGGACCACAGATACGCAGTATTTT. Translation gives CASRSLRGRTTDTQYF. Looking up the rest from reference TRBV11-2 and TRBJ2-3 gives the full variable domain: EAGVAQSPRYKIIEKRQSVAFWCNPISGHATLYWYQQILGQGPKLLIQFQNNGVVDDSQLPKDRFSAERLKGVDSTLKIQPAKLEDSAVYLCASRSLRGRTTDTQYFGPGTRLTVL.

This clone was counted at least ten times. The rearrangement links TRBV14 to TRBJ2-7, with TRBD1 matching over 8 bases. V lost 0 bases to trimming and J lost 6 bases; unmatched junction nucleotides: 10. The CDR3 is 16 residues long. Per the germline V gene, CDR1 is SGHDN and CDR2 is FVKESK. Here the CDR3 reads CASSQDWRSRGREQYF. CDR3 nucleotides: TGTGCCAGCAGCCAAGATTGGAGGTCCAGGGGGCGCGAGCAGTACTTC.

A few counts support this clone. CDR3 DNA sequence: TGTGCCAGCAGTTTTTATCGGCGGCCTAGCACAGATACGCAGTATTTT. Translating gives CASSFYRRPSTDTQYF. The V call is TRBV6-5, the J call TRBJ2-3; no reliable D call. This CDR3 spans 16 amino acids. CDR1 and CDR2 (germline): MNHEY, SVGAGI. Trimming stripped 4 bases from V and 0 bases from J, with 14 bases between.

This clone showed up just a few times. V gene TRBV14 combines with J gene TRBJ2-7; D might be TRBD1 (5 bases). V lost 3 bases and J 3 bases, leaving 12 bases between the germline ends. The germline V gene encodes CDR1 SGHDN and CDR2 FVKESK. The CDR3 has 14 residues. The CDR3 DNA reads TGTGCCAGCAGCCAGAGGCGACAGAACTACGAGCAGTACTTC. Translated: CASSQRRQNYEQYF.